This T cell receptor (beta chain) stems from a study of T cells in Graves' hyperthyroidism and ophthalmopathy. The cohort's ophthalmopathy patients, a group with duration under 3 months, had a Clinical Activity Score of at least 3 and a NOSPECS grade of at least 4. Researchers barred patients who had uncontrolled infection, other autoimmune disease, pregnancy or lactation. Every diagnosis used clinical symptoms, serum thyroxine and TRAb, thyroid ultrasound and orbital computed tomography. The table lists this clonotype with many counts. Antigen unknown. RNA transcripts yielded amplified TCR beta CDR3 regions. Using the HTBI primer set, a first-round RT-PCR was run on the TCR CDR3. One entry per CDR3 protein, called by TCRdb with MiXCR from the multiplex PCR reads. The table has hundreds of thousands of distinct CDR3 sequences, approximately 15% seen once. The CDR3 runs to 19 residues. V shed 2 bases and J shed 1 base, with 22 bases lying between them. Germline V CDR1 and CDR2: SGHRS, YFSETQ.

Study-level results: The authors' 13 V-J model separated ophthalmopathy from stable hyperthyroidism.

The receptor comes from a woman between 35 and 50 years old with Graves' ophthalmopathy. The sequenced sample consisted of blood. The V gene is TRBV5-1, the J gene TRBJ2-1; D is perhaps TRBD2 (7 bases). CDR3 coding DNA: TGCGCCAGCAGCTTCACCCCGGGGCGGGGGCCAGAGTCCTACAATGAGCAGTTCTTC. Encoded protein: CASSFTPGRGPESYNEQFF.